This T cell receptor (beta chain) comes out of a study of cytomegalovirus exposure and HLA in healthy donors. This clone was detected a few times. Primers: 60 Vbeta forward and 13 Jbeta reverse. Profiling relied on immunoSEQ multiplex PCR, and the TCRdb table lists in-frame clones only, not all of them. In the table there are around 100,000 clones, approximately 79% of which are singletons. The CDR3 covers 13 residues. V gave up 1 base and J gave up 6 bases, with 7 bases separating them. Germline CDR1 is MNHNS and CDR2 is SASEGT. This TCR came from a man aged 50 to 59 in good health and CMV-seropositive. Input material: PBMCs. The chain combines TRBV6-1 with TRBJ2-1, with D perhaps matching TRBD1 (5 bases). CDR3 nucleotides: TGTGCCAGCAGTGAAGATGGGGCCAATGAGCAGTTCTTC. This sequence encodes CASSEDGANEQFF.